Below, one T cell receptor beta chain is given with its context. Its antigen is unidentified. The naive CD8 subset, CD45RO-negative cells positively selected for CCR7, excluded terminally differentiated effector memory CD45RA+ cells. Within Nashville, Tennessee resided all donors, each a Caucasian adult. TCRdb keeps only in-frame clones here, not all; method: immunoSEQ multiplex PCR. The sample lists over 2 million clones, just under 95% occurring once. The entry originates in a study of shared clonotypes between healthy human individuals. Whole-study findings and limits: In contrast to clonotypes shared by all four donors, non-shared clonotypes had lower generation probabilities.

This CDR3 is 12 amino acids long. The germline CDR1 and CDR2 sequences are SGHTA and FQGNSA. Deletions cut 0 bases from V and 7 bases from J, with 7 bases between. The rearrangement uses TRBV7-2 and TRBJ2-7; a possible D gene is TRBD2 (5 bases). The specimen was naive CD8+ T cells sorted from blood. The clonotype originates from a man aged 18 to 29 in good health. The CDR3 protein is CASSLARAEQYF. As DNA, the CDR3 is TGTGCCAGCAGCTTAGCGCGGGCGGAGCAGTACTTC.